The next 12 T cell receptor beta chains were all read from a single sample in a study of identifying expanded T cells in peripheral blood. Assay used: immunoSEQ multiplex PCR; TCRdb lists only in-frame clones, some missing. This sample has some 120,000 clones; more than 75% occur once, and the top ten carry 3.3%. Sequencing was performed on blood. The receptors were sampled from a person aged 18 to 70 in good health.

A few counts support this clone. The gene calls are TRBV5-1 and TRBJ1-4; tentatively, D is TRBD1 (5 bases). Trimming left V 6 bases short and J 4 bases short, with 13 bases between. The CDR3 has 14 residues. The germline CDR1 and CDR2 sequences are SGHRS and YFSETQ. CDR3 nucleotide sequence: TGCGCCAGCAATGTGGGACCGAGTAATGAAAAACTGTTTTTT. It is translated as CASNVGPSNEKLFF.

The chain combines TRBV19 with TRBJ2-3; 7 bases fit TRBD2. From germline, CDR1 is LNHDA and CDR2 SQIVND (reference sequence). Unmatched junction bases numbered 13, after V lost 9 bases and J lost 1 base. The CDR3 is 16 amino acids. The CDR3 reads CASDGGYGSGTDTQYF. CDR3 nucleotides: TGTGCCAGCGACGGGGGGTACGGATCCGGCACAGATACGCAGTATTTT.

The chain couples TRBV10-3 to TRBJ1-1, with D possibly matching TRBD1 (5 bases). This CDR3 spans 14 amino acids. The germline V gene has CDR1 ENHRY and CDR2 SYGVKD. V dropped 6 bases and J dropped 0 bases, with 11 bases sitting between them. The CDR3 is CAISGTNLNTEAFF. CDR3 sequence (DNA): TGTGCCATCAGCGGGACGAACTTGAACACTGAAGCTTTCTTT.

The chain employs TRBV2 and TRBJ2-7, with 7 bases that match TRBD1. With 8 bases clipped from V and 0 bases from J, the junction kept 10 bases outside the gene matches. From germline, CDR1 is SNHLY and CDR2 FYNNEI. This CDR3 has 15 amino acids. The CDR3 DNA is TGTGCCAGCTGTTACAGGGGTGGTTACTCCTACGAGCAGTACTTC. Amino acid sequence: CASCYRGGYSYEQYF.

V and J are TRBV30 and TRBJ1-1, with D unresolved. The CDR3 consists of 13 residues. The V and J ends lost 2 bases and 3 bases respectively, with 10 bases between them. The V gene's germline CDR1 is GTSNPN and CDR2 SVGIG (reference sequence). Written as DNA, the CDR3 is TGTGCCTGGAGTTCGGGCTCGTACACTGAAGCTTTCTTT. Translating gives CAWSSGSYTEAFF.

CDR3 DNA sequence: TGCGCCAGCAGTGATCCGGGGGAAGCAGATACGCAGTATTTT. It is translated as CASSDPGEADTQYF. The chain couples TRBV10-1 to TRBJ2-3; tentatively, D is TRBD2 (6 bases). Deletions cut 3 bases from V and 4 bases from J, with 11 bases between. The CDR3 runs 14 residues. The germline V gene encodes CDR1 WNHNN and CDR2 SYGVQD (reference sequence).

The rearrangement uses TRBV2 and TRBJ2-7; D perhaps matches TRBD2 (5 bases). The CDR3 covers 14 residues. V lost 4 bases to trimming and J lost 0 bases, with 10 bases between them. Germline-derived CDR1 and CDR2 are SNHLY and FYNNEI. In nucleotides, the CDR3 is TGTGCCAGCAGTGGGAGGATGAGCTCCTACGAGCAGTACTTC. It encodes CASSGRMSSYEQYF.

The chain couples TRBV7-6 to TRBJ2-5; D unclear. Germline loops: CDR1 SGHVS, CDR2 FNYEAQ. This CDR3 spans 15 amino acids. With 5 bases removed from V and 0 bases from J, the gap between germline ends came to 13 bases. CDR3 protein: CASSASATNQETQYF. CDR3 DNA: TGTGCCAGCAGCGCCTCGGCAACCAACCAAGAGACCCAGTACTTC.

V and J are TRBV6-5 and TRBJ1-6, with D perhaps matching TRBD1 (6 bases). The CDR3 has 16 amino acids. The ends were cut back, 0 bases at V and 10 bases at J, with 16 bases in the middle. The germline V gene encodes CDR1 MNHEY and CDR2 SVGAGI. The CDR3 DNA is TGTGCCAGCAGTTACTCCCAGGGGTCGTTGGAGTCACCCCTCCACTTT. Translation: CASSYSQGSLESPLHF.

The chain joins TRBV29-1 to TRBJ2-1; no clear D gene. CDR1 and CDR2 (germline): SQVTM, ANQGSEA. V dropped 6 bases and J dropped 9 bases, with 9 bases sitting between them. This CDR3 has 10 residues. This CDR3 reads CSVKEAEQFF. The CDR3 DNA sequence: TGCAGCGTAAAAGAGGCTGAGCAGTTCTTC.

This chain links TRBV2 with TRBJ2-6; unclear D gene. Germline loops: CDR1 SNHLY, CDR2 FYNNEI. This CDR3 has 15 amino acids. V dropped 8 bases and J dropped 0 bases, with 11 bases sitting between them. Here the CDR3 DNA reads TGTGCCAGCGGTATCAGACGCTCTGGGGCCAACGTCCTGACTTTC. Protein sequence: CASGIRRSGANVLTF.

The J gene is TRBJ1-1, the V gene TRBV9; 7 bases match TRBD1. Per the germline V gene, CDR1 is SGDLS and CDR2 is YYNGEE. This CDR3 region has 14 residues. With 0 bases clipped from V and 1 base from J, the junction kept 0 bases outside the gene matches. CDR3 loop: CASSVEGANTEAFF. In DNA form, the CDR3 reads TGTGCCAGCAGCGTAGAGGGGGCGAACACTGAAGCTTTCTTT.